The clone carrying this TCR beta chain was recorded only once. What it binds is not known. The CDR3 spans 17 residues. The V gene lost 5 bases and the J gene lost 9 bases, with 23 bases spanning the gap. Germline CDR1 reads MDHEN; CDR2 reads SYDVKM. The PCR ran on 60 Vbeta and 13 Jbeta primers. The repertoire was sequenced with immunoSEQ multiplex PCR; TCRdb's copy has only in-frame clones and lacks some. The table records fewer than 200,000 clones, approximately 80% of them present only once. The data are from a study of cytomegalovirus exposure and HLA in healthy donors. Study-wide points: Solely CMV serostatus was available to characterize immune exposure.

The chain carries TRBV28 and TRBJ1-6; perhaps TRBD1 as D (5 bases). The sequenced sample consisted of PBMCs. The origin of this receptor is a woman aged 25-40 years in good health and CMV-seropositive. CDR3 loop: CASSPRAGQVEGSPLHF. Written as DNA, the CDR3 is TGTGCCAGCAGTCCCCGGGCAGGGCAGGTGGAAGGTTCACCCCTCCACTTT. The whole variable domain, filled in from reference TRBV28 and TRBJ1-6, reads DVKVTQSSRYLVKRTGEKVFLECVQDMDHENMFWYRQDPGLGLRLIYFSYDVKMKEKGDIPEGYSVSREKKERFSLILESASTNQTSMYLCASSPRAGQVEGSPLHFGNGTRLTVT.